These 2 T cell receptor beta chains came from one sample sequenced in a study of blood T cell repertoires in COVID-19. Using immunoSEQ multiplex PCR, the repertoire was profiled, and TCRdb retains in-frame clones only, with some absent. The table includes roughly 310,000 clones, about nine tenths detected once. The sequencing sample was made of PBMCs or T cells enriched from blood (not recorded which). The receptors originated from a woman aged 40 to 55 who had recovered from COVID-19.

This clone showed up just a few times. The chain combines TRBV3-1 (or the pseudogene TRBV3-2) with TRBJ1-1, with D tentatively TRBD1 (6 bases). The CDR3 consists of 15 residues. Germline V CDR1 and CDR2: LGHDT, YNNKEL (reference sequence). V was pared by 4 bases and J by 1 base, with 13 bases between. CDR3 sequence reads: CASSPNDRPNTEAFF. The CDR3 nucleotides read TGTGCCAGCAGCCCAAACGACAGGCCGAACACTGAAGCTTTCTTT.

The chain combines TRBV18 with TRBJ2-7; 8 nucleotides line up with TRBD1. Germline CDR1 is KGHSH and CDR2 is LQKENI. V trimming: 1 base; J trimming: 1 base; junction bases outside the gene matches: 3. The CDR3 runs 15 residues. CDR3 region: CASSPLGTGSYEQYF. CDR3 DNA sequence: TGTGCCAGCTCACCACTTGGGACAGGTTCCTACGAGCAGTACTTC.